The clone carrying this T cell receptor beta chain was counted between two and nine times. What it binds is unknown. This entry comes from a study of T cell responses to AZD1222 COVID-19 vaccine. The study, taken as a whole, reports: Two AZD1222 administrations were followed by greater Spike-specific TCR breadth and depth. Spike-spanning, vaccine-associated CD4 TCRs were dominant at 160-218 and 743-854. Unmutated variant regions are reportedly the target of nearly half of TCRs that are spike-specific.

The data were produced by immunoSEQ multiplex PCR, yet TCRdb's version contains in-frame clones alone and is incomplete. The repertoire has approximately 210,000 clones, just over 90% of them found once; the top ten carry approximately 3.4%. Both about-4-week and about-12-week second-dose recipients were combined. The germline gives CDR1 LNHDA, CDR2 SQIVND (reference sequence). Trimming removed 9 bases from V and 4 bases from J, with 21 bases in between. The CDR3 spans 15 residues. The TCR comes from an adult who received the AZD1222 COVID-19 vaccine. J is TRBJ1-1 and V is TRBV19, with D maybe TRBD1 (6 bases). The sequencing here drew on peripheral blood, taken 28 days after the second AZD1222 dose. The CDR3 sequence: CASFTEGGRATEAFF. CDR3 DNA: TGTGCCAGCTTTACTGAGGGGGGTCGGGCCACTGAAGCTTTCTTT.